One sample yielded the 6 T cell receptor beta chains listed below, sequenced in a study of identifying expanded T cells in peripheral blood. Method: immunoSEQ multiplex PCR; TCRdb's copy keeps in-frame clones and lacks some. The table shows about 78,000 clones, with 80% to 90% occurring only once. Sequencing used blood. Receptor source: a person between 18 and 75 years old in good health.

The chain uses TRBV5-6 and TRBJ2-7; a weak D match, TRBD2 (6 bases). The germline V and J ends were trimmed by 4 bases and 7 bases, with 27 bases remaining between them. Germline V CDR1 and CDR2: SGHDT, YYEEEE. The CDR3 is 17 amino acids. Written as DNA, the CDR3 is TGTGCCAGCAGCATTGGGGGAAGACTAGAGGAGGGCTTGGAGCAGTACTTC. It is translated as CASSIGGRLEEGLEQYF.

The rearrangement links TRBV27 to TRBJ1-1; no firm D call. The CDR3 covers 14 residues. V was pared by 0 bases and J by 1 base, with 6 bases between. CDR1 MNHEY and CDR2 SMNVEV come from the germline V gene (reference sequence). CDR3 coding DNA: TGTGCCAGCAGTTTATCTCTACCGAACACTGAAGCTTTCTTT. Protein sequence: CASSLSLPNTEAFF.

The chain couples TRBV18 to TRBJ1-2; D may be TRBD1 (5 bases). From germline, CDR1 is KGHSH and CDR2 LQKENI. This CDR3 comprises 16 residues. Trimming pared 3 bases from V and 5 bases from J, leaving 19 bases between. The CDR3 loop is CASSPPVGGTGYGYTF. The CDR3 region has the DNA TGTGCCAGCTCACCGCCCGTGGGCGGGACGGGGTATGGCTACACCTTC.

The genes are TRBV7-2 and TRBJ1-5, with D unclear. Germline V gives CDR1 SGHTA, CDR2 FQGNSA. Trimming stripped 5 bases from V and 4 bases from J, with 6 bases between. This CDR3 has 12 residues. Here the CDR3 reads CASSAQNQPQHF. The DNA of the CDR3 is TGTGCCAGCAGCGCACAGAATCAGCCCCAGCATTTT.

The rearrangement joins TRBV7-2 to TRBJ1-2; TRBD1 agrees at 11 bases. This CDR3 spans 15 amino acids. Germline CDR1 and CDR2: SGHTA and FQGNSA. The V segment lost 5 bases and the J segment 7 bases; nucleotides outside the gene matches: 9. The CDR3 coding sequence is TGTGCCAGCAGCCGAATGGGACAGGGGGTGGGTGGCTACACCTTC. It specifies CASSRMGQGVGGYTF.

V is TRBV6-6 and J is TRBJ2-3; no reliable D call. Germline values: CDR1 MNHNY, CDR2 SVGAGI (reference sequence). This CDR3 comprises 13 residues. V was shortened by 2 bases and J by 2 bases, with 5 bases between the two germline ends. CDR3 DNA sequence: TGTGCCAGCAGTTACGCTGACACAGATACGCAGTATTTT. Translation gives CASSYADTDTQYF.